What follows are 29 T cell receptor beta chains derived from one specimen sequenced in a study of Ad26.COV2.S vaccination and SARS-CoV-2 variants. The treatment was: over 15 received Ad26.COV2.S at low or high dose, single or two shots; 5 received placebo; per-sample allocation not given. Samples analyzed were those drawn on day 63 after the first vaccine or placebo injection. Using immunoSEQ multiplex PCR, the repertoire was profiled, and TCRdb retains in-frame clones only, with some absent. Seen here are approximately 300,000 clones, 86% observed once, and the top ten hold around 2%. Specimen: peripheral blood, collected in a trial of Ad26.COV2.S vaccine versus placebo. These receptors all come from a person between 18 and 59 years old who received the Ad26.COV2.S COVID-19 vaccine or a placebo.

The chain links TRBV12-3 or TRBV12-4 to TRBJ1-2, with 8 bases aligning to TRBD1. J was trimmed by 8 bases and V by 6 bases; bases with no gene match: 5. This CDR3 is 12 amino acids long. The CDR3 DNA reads TGTGCCAGCAGCCTGGACAGGGTCGGCTACACCTTC. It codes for CASSLDRVGYTF.

This CDR3 reads CASSRQVSGNTIYF. The DNA of the CDR3 is TGTGCCAGTAGTAGGCAGGTCTCTGGAAACACCATATATTTT. The chain joins TRBV19 to TRBJ1-3; no definite D call. The CDR3 has 14 amino acids. V shed 4 bases and J shed 0 bases, with 7 bases lying between them. Germline loops: CDR1 LNHDA, CDR2 SQIVND (reference sequence).

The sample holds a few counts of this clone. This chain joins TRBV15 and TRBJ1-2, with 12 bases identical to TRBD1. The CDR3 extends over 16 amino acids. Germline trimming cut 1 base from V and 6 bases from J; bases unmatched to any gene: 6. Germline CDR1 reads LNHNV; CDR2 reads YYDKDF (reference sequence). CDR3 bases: TGTGCCACCAGCAGAGGAGGGACAGGGGGCCTGAATGGCTACACCTTC. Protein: CATSRGGTGGLNGYTF. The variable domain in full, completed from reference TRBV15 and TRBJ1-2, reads DAMVIQNPRYQVTQFGKPVTLSCSQTLNHNVMYWYQQKSSQAPKLLFHYYDKDFNNEADTPDNFQSRRPNTSFCFLDIRSPGLGDTAMYLCATSRGGTGGLNGYTFGSGTRLTVV.

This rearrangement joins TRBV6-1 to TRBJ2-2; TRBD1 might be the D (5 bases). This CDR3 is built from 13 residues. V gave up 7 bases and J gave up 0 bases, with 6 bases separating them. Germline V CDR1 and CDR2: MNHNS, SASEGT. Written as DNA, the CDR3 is TGTGCCAGCATGGACACGAACACCGGGGAGCTGTTTTTT. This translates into CASMDTNTGELFF.

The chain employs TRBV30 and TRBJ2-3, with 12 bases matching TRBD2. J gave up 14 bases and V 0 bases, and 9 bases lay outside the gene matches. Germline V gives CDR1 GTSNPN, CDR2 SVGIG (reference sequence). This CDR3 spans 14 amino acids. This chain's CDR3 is CAWSVPTSGGISYF. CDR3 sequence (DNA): TGTGCCTGGAGTGTTCCAACTAGCGGGGGGATATCGTATTTT.

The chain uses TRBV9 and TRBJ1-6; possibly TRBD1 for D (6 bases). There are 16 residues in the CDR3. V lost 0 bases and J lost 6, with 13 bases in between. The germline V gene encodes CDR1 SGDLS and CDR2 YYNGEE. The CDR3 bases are TGTGCCAGCAGCGTAGGAGGGGGGGCAGGTAATTCACCCCTCCACTTT. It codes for CASSVGGGAGNSPLHF.

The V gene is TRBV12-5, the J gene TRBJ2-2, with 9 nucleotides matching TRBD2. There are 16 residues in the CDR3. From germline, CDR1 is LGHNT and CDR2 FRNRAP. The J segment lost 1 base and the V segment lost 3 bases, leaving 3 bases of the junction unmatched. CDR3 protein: CASGFLSGGNTGELFF. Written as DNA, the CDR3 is TGTGCTAGTGGTTTCCTTAGCGGGGGGAACACCGGGGAGCTGTTTTTT. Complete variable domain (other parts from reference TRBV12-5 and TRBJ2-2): DARVTQTPRHKVTEMGQEVTMRCQPILGHNTVFWYRQTMMQGLELLAYFRNRAPLDDSGMPKDRFSAEMPDATLATLKIQPSEPRDSAVYFCASGFLSGGNTGELFFGEGSRLTVL.

The CDR3 sequence: CASSQGIRGPQETQYF. The CDR3 DNA is TGCGCCAGCAGCCAAGGAATCAGGGGCCCGCAAGAGACCCAGTACTTC. The chain is built from TRBV4-1 and TRBJ2-5, with D maybe TRBD1 (6 bases). Trimming took 1 base from V and 2 from J, leaving 14 bases between them. CDR1 and CDR2 (germline): MGHRA, YSYEKL. The CDR3 sequence is 16 residues long.

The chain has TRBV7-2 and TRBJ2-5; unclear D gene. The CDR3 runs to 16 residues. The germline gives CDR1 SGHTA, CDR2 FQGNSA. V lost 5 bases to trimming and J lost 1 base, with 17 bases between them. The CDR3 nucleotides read TGTGCCAGCAGCGCTCTGTCTCTGGGCGCCCAAGAGACCCAGTACTTC. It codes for CASSALSLGAQETQYF.

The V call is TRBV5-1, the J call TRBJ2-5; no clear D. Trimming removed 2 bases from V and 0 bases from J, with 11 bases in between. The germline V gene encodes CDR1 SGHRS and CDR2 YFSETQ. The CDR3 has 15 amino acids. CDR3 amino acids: CASSLGGSYQETQYF. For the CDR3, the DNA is TGCGCCAGCAGCTTAGGCGGATCGTACCAAGAGACCCAGTACTTC.

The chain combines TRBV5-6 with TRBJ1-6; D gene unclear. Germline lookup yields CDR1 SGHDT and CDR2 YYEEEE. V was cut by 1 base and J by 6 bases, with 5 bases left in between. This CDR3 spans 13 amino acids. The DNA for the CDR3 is TGTGCCAGCAGCTTGTTTTCTAATTCACCCCTCCACTTT. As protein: CASSLFSNSPLHF. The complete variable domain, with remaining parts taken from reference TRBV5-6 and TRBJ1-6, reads DAGVTQSPTHLIKTRGQQVTLRCSPKSGHDTVSWYQQALGQGPQFIFQYYEEEERQRGNFPDRFSGHQFPNYSSELNVNALLLGDSALYLCASSLFSNSPLHFGNGTRLTVT.

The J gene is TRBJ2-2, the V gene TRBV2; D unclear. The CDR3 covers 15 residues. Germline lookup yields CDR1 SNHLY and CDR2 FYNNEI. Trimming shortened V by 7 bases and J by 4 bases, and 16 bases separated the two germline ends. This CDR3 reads CASKISDSSTGELFF. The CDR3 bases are TGTGCCAGCAAGATTTCTGACTCCTCCACCGGGGAGCTGTTTTTT.

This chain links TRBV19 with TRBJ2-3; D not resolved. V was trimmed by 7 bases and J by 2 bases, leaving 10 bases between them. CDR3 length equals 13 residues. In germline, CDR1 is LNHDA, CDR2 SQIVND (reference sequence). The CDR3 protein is CASTGVNTDTQYF. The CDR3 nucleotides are TGTGCCAGTACAGGAGTTAACACAGATACGCAGTATTTT.

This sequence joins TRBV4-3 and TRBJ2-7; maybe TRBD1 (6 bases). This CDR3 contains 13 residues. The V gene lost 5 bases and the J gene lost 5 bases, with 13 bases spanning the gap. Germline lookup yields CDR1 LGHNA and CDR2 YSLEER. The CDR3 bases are TGCGCCAGCAGCTATCAGCACAGGGACGAGCAGTACTTC. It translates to CASSYQHRDEQYF.

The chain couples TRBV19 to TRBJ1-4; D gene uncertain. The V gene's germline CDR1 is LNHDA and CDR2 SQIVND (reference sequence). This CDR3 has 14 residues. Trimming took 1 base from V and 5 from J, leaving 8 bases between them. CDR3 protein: CASSIVRANEKLFF. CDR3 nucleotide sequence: TGTGCCAGTAGTATAGTCCGGGCCAATGAAAAACTGTTTTTT.

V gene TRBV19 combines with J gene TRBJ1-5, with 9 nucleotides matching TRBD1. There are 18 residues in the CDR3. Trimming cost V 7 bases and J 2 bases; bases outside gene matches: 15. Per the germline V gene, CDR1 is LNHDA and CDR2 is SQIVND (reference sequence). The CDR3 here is CASKVAGTGIRGNQPQHF. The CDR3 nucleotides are TGTGCCAGTAAGGTGGCCGGGACAGGGATACGGGGCAATCAGCCCCAGCATTTT.

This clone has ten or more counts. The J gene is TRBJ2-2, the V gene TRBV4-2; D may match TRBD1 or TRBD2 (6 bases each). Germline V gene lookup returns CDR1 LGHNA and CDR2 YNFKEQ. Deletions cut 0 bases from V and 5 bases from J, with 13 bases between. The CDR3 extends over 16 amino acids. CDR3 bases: TGTGCCAGCAGCCAAGATAAGGGGGGCATAACCGGGGAGCTGTTTTTT. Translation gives CASSQDKGGITGELFF.

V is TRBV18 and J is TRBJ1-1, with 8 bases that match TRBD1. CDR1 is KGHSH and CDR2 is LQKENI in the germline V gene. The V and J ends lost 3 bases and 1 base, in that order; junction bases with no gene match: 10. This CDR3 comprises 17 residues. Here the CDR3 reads CASSPYRGQVGNTEAFF. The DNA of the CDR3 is TGTGCCAGCTCACCTTACCGGGGACAGGTGGGGAACACTGAAGCTTTCTTT.

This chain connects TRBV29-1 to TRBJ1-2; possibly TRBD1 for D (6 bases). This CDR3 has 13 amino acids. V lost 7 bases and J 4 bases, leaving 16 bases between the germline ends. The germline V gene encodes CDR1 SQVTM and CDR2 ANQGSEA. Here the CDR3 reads CSATSTGGYGYTF. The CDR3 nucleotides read TGCAGCGCGACCTCGACAGGCGGCTATGGCTACACCTTC.

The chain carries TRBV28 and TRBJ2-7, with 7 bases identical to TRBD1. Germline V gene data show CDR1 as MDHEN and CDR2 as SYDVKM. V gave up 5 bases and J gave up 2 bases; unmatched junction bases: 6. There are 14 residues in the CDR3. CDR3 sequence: CASSATGAAYEQYF. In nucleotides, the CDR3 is TGTGCCAGCAGTGCCACAGGGGCGGCCTACGAGCAGTACTTC.

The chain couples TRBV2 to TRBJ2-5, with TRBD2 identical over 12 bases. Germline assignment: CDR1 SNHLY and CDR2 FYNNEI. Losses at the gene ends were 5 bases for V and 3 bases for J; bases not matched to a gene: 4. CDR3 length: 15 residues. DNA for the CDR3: TGTGCCAGCAGTCAACGGACTAGCGGGGAAGAGACCCAGTACTTC. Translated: CASSQRTSGEETQYF.

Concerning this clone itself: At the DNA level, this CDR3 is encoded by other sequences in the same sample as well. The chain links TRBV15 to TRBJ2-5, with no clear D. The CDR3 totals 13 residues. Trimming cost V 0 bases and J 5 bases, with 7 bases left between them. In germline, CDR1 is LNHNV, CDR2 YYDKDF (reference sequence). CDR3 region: CATSRDLVETQYF. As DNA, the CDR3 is TGTGCCACCAGCAGAGATCTAGTGGAGACCCAGTACTTC.

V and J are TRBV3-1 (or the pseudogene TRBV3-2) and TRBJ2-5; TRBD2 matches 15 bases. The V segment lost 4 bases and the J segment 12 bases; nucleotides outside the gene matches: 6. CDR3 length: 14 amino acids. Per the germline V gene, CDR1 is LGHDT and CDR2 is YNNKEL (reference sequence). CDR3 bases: TGTGCCAGCAGCCTCCGGACTAGCGGGGGGGTGGAGTACTTC. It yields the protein CASSLRTSGGVEYF.

The CDR3 spells CASSPDRSWNSPLHF. The CDR3 DNA is TGTGCCAGCTCACCAGACCGCAGCTGGAATTCACCCCTCCACTTT. V and J are TRBV18 and TRBJ1-6; D gene ambiguous. This CDR3 has 15 amino acids. V lost 2 bases and J lost 7, with 12 bases in between. The germline V gene encodes CDR1 KGHSH and CDR2 LQKENI.

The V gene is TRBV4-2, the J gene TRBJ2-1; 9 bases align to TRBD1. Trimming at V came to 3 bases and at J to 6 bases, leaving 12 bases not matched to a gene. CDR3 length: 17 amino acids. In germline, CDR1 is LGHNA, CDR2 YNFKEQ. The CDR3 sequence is CASSHFEQGASFNEQFF. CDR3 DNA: TGTGCCAGCAGCCATTTTGAACAGGGGGCTTCGTTCAATGAGCAGTTCTTC.

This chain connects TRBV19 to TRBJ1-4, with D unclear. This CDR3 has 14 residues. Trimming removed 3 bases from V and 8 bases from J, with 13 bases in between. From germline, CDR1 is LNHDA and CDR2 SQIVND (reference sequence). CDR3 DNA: TGTGCCAGTAGTATCTGGGATATTCGGGAAAAACTGTTTTTT. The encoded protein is CASSIWDIREKLFF.

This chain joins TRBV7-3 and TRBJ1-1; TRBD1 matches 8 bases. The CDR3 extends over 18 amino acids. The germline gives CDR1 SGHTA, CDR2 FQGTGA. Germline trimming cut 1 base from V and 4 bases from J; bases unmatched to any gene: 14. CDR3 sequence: CASSLNGAGGRYTTEAFF. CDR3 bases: TGTGCCAGCAGCTTAAATGGGGCAGGGGGCAGGTATACCACTGAAGCTTTCTTT.

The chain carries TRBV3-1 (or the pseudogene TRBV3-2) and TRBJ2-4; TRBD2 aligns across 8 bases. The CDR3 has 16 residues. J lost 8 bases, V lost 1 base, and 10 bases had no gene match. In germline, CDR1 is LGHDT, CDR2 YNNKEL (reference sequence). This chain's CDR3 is CASSQGVSGGRDIQYF. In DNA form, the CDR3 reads TGTGCCAGCAGCCAAGGCGTAAGCGGGGGTCGGGACATTCAGTACTTC.

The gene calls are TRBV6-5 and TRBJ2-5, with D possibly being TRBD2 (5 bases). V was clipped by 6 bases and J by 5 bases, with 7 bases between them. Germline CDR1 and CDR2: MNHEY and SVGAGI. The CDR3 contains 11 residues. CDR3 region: CASRRRETQYF. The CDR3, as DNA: TGTGCCAGCAGAAGGAGGGAGACCCAGTACTTC.